This TCR beta chain was sequenced for a study of cytomegalovirus exposure and HLA in healthy donors. The CDR3 totals 20 residues. V lost 2 bases to trimming and J lost 0 bases; unmatched junction nucleotides: 16. Germline V CDR1 and CDR2: KGHSH, LQKENI. TCRdb's table, derived via immunoSEQ multiplex PCR, lists solely in-frame clones and lacks some. The table shows around 150,000 clones, with over 85% occurring only once. This receptor was obtained from a young woman in good health and CMV-seropositive. Sample: PBMCs. The chain carries TRBV18 and TRBJ1-2, with 9 nucleotides matching TRBD1. The CDR3 sequence: CASSPNSGQGREESNYGYTF. The CDR3 bases are TGTGCCAGCTCACCAAATTCGGGACAGGGAAGGGAGGAATCTAACTATGGCTACACCTTC.